This TCR beta chain was observed in a study of T cell repertoires in cytomegalovirus infection. Study context: Both a matching HLA type and CMV infection were indicated by public TCR beta signatures.

TCRdb reprocessed the reads with MiXCR, giving one entry per CDR3 protein. The data hold some 350,000 distinct CDR3 sequences, with almost 30% observed a single time. Worth noting for this clonotype: Its matching antigen is unknown.

Germline V CDR1 and CDR2: DFQATT, SNEGSKA (reference sequence). There are 14 residues in the CDR3. Trimming pared 1 base from V and 5 bases from J, leaving 12 bases between. Sequencing used cultured PBMCs, obtained from culture after CMV antigen stimulation. This clonotype was sampled from a human donor in good health (CMV status not recorded). Some clones in this sample may be carry-over from other donors' samples. This chain links TRBV20-1 with TRBJ2-1; D unresolved. This chain's CDR3 is CSARGALGHNEQFF. DNA of the CDR3: TGCAGTGCTAGAGGGGCCCTTGGTCACAATGAGCAGTTCTTC.